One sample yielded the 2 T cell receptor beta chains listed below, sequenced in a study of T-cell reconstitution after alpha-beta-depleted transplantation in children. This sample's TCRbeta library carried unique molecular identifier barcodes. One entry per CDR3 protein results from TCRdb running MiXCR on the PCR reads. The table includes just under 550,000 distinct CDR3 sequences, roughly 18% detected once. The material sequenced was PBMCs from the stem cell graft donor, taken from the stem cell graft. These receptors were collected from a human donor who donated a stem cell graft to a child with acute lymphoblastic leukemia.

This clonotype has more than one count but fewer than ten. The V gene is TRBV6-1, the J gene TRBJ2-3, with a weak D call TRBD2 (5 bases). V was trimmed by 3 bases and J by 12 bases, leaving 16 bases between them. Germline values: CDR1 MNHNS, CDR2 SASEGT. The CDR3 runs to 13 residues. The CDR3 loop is CASSEGEASRQYF. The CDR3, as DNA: TGTGCCAGCAGTGAGGGAGAGGCTAGCCGCCAGTATTTT.

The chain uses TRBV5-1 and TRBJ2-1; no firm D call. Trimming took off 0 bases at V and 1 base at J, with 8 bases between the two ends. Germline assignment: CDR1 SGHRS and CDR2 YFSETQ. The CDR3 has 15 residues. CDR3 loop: CASSLGIGSYNEQFF. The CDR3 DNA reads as TGCGCCAGCAGCTTGGGGATAGGGTCCTACAATGAGCAGTTCTTC. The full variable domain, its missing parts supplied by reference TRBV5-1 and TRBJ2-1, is KAGVTQTPRYLIKTRGQQVTLSCSPISGHRSVSWYQQTPGQGLQFLFEYFSETQRNKGNFPGRFSGRQFSNSRSEMNVSTLELGDSALYLCASSLGIGSYNEQFFGPGTRLTVL.